This T cell receptor (beta chain) was retrieved from a study of CD8+ T cells in alopecia areata. Reverse transcribed after extraction, RNA yielded cDNA as the sequencing template. Sequencing used immunoSEQ multiplex PCR; TCRdb keeps in-frame clones, though not all of them. The sample comprises some 200,000 clones, around 60% of which are singletons, and over 3% rests with the top ten. Notes on this clone: What it binds is unknown.

Treatment in this sample: oral pan-JAK inhibitor, 5-10 mg twice daily. Study findings and constraints: With just one nonresponder, it is still uncertain whether baseline CD8+ expansion relates to response. Scalp clonality, along with expanded CD8+ clones among the top 100, was significantly decreased by tofacitinib. Numerous clones, expanded in lesions, remained in scalp and blood during tofacitinib.

The source material was CD4+ T cells sorted from blood, sampled at week 4, from a patient treated with tofacitinib. The sequence was obtained from a human donor with alopecia areata.

CDR3 sequence: CSVEYGTGGTYNEQFF. CDR3 DNA sequence: TGCAGCGTTGAATACGGGACAGGGGGCACCTACAATGAGCAGTTCTTC. The chain joins TRBV29-1 to TRBJ2-1; 12 positions match TRBD1. The V segment lost 2 bases and the J segment 2 bases; nucleotides outside the gene matches: 4. The CDR3 is 16 residues long. CDR1 is SQVTM and CDR2 is ANQGSEA in the germline V gene.